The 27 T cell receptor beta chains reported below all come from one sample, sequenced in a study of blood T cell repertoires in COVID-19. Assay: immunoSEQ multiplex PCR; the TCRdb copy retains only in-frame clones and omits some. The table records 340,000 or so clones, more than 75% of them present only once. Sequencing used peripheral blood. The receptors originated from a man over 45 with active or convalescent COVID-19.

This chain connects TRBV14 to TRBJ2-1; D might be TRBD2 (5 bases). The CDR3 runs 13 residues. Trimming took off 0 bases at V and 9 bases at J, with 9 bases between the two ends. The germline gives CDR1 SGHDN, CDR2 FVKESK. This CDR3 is CASSQDRRGEQFF. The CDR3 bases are TGTGCCAGCAGCCAAGATCGTCGGGGTGAGCAGTTCTTC.

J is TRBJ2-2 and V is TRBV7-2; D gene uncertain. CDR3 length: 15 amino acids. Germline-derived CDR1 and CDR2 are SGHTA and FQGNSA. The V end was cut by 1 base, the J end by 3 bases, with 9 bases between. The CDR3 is CASSLVADDTGELFF. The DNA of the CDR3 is TGTGCCAGCAGCTTAGTTGCGGATGACACCGGGGAGCTGTTTTTT.

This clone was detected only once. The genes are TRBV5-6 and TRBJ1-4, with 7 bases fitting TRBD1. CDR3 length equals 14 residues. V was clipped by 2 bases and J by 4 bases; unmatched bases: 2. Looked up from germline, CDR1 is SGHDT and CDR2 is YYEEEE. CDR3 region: CASSLQGYNEKLFF. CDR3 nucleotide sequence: TGTGCCAGCAGCTTACAGGGGTATAATGAAAAACTGTTTTTT.

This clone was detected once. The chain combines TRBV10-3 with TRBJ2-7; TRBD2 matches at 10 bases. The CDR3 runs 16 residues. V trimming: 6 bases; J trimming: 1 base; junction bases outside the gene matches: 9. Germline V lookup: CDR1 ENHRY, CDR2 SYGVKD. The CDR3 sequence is CAIRSTGTSASYEQYF. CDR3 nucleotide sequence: TGTGCCATCAGATCAACCGGGACTAGCGCTTCCTACGAGCAGTACTTC.

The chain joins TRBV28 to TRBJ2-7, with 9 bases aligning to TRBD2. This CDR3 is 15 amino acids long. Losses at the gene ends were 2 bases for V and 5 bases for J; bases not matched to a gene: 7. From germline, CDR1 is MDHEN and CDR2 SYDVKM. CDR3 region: CASSLVGLAGNEQYF. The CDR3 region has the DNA TGTGCCAGCAGTTTAGTAGGGCTAGCGGGAAACGAGCAGTACTTC.

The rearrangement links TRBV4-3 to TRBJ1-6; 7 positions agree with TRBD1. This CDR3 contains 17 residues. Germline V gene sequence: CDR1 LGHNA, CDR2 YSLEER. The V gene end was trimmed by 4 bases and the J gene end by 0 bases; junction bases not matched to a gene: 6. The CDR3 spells CASSPTQGSSYNSPLHF. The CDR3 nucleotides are TGCGCCAGCAGCCCGACACAGGGGAGCTCCTATAATTCACCCCTCCACTTT.

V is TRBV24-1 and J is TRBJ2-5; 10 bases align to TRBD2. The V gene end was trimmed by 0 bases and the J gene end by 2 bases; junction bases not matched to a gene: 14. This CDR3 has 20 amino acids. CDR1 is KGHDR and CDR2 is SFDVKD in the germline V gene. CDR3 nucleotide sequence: TGTGCCACCAGTGATTTGTCCAGCGGGGGGGCCTTCTCCCCACAAGAGACCCAGTACTTC. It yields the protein CATSDLSSGGAFSPQETQYF.

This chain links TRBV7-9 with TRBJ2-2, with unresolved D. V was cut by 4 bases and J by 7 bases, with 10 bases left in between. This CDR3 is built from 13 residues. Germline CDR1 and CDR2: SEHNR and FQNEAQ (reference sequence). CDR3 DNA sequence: TGTGCCAGCAGCTCCTCCCTGAGCGGGGAGCTGTTTTTT. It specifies CASSSSLSGELFF. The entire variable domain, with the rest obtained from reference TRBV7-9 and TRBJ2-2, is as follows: DTGVSQNPRHKITKRGQNVTFRCDPISEHNRLYWYRQTLGQGPEFLTYFQNEAQLEKSRLLSDRFSAERPKGSFSTLEIQRTEQGDSAMYLCASSSSLSGELFFGEGSRLTVL.

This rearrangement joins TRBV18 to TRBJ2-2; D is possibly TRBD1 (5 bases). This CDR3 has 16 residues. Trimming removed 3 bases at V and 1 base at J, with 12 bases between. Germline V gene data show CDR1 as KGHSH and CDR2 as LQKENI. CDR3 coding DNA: TGTGCCAGCTCACCGATGACAGCAGAGAACACCGGGGAGCTGTTTTTT. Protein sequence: CASSPMTAENTGELFF.

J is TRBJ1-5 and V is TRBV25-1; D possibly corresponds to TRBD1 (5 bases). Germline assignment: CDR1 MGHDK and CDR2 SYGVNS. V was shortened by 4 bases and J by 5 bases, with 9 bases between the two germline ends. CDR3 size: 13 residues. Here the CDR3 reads CASSGRADQPQHF. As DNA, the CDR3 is TGTGCCAGCAGTGGCAGGGCCGATCAGCCCCAGCATTTT.

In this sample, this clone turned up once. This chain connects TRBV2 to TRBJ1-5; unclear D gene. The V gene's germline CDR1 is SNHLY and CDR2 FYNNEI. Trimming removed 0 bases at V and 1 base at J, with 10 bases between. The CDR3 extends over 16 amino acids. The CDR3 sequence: CASSEAGLRSNQPQHF. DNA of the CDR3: TGTGCCAGCAGTGAAGCCGGACTAAGGAGCAATCAGCCCCAGCATTTT.

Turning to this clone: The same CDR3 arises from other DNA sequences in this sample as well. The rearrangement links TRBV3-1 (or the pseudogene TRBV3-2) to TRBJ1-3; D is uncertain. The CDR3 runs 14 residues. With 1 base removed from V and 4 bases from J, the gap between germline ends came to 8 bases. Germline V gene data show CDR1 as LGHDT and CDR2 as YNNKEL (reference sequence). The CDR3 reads CASSQGASGNTIYF. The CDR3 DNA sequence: TGTGCCAGCAGCCAAGGGGCATCAGGAAACACCATATATTTT.

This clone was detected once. The chain's CDR3 is CASSKTGGAETQYF. CDR3 sequence (DNA): TGTGCCAGTAGTAAGACAGGGGGCGCGGAGACCCAGTACTTC. This rearrangement joins TRBV19 to TRBJ2-5; 10 nucleotides match TRBD1. Germline values: CDR1 LNHDA, CDR2 SQIVND (reference sequence). The trim removed 4 bases at V and 5 bases at J, leaving 4 bases unmatched. This CDR3 contains 14 residues.

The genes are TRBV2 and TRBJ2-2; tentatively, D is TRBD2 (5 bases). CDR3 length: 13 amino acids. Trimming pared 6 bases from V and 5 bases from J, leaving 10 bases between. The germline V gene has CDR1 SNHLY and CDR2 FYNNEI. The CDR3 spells CASRFTGTGELFF. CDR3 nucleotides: TGTGCCAGCAGATTTACGGGAACCGGGGAGCTGTTTTTT.

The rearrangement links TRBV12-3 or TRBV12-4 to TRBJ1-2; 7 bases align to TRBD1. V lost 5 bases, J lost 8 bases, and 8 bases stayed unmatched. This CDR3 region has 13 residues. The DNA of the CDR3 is TGTGCCAGCAGTCCCCGACAGGGCGGCGGCTACACCTTC. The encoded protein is CASSPRQGGGYTF.

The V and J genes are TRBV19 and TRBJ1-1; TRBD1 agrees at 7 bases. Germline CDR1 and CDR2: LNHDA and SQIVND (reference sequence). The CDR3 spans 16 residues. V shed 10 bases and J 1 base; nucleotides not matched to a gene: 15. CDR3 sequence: CATMPRGQTKNTEAFF. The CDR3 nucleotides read TGTGCCACTATGCCTAGGGGGCAGACTAAGAACACTGAAGCTTTCTTT.

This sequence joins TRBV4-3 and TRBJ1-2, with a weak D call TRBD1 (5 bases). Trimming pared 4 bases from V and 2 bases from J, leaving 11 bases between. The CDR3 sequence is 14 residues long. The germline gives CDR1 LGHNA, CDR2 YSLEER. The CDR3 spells CASSPRTGNYGYTF. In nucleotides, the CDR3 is TGCGCCAGCAGCCCCCGTACAGGAAACTATGGCTACACCTTC.

The CDR3 here is CTSSQDLSGHSGNTIYF. The CDR3 DNA follows: TGCACCAGCAGCCAAGATCTCTCAGGCCACTCTGGAAACACCATATATTTT. This chain joins TRBV1 and TRBJ1-3; the D call in the table, TRBD1, was not verified against the DNA. TRBV1 is deemed a pseudogene. The CDR3 is 17 residues long.

CDR3 loop: CASSPRDRGILSPLHF. CDR3 coding DNA: TGCGCCAGCAGCCCCCGGGACAGGGGAATTCTATCACCCCTCCACTTT. The chain joins TRBV4-3 to TRBJ1-6, with 10 nucleotides matching TRBD1. Germline V CDR1 and CDR2: LGHNA, YSLEER. Losses at the gene ends were 4 bases for V and 10 bases for J; bases not matched to a gene: 10. The CDR3 has 16 amino acids.

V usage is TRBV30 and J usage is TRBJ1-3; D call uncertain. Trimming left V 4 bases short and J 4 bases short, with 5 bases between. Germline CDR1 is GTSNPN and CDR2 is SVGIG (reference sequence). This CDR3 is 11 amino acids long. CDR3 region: CAWTSGNTIYF. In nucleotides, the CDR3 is TGTGCCTGGACCTCGGGAAACACCATATATTTT.

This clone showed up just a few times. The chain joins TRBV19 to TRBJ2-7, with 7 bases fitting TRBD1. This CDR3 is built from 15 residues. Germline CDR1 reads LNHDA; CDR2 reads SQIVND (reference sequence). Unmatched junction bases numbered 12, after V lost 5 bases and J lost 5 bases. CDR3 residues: CASSDDRVLGNEQYF. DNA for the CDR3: TGTGCCAGTAGTGACGACAGGGTATTAGGAAACGAGCAGTACTTC. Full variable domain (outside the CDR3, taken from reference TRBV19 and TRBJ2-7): DGGITQSPKYLFRKEGQNVTLSCEQNLNHDAMYWYRQDPGQGLRLIYYSQIVNDFQKGDIAEGYSVSREKKESFPLTVTSAQKNPTAFYLCASSDDRVLGNEQYFGPGTRLTVT.

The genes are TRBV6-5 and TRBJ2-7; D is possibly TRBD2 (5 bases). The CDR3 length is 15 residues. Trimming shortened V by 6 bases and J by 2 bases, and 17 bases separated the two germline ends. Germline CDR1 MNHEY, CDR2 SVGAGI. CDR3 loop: CASSPSGSEAYEQYF. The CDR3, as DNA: TGTGCCAGCAGCCCGAGCGGATCCGAGGCCTACGAGCAGTACTTC.

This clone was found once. The CDR3 reads CASRGTGLFGNTIYF. The CDR3 DNA is TGTGCCAGCAGGGGGACAGGGTTATTTGGAAACACCATATATTTT. The chain uses TRBV7-6 and TRBJ1-3, with TRBD1 identical over 9 bases. Germline V gene lookup returns CDR1 SGHVS and CDR2 FNYEAQ. The CDR3 sequence is 15 residues long. V trimming: 6 bases; J trimming: 3 bases; junction bases outside the gene matches: 6.

The CDR3 DNA sequence: TGTGCCAGCAGTTTGGGGGGGGACACTGAAGCTTTCTTT. Amino acid sequence: CASSLGGDTEAFF. V usage is TRBV12-3 or TRBV12-4 and J usage is TRBJ1-1, with D possibly matching TRBD1 (5 bases). The CDR3 contains 13 residues. V gave up 3 bases and J gave up 3 bases, with 8 bases separating them.

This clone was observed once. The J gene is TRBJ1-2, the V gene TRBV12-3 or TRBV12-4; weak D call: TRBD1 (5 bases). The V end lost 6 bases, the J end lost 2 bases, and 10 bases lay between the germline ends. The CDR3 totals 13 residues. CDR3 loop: CASRGGGNYGYTF. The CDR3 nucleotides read TGTGCCAGCAGGGGGGGAGGGAACTATGGCTACACCTTC.

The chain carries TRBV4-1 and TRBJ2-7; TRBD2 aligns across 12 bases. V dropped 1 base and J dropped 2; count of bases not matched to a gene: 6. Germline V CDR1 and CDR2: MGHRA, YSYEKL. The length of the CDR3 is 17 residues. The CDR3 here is CASSQVPTSGGTYEQYF. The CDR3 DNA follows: TGCGCCAGCAGCCAAGTCCCGACTAGCGGGGGCACCTACGAGCAGTACTTC.

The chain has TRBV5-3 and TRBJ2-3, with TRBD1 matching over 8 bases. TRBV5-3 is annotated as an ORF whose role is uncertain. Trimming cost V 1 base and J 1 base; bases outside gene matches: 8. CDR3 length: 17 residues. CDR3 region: CARSLWRQGLGTDTQYF. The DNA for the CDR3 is TGTGCCAGAAGCTTGTGGAGACAGGGGTTAGGCACAGATACGCAGTATTTT.